Listed here is a single T cell receptor (beta chain). Original methodology: Reference gene primers were amplified, and this amplification served to estimate nucleated cell counts. Some clones are missing from TCRdb's copy, which holds only in-frame ones; the method was immunoSEQ multiplex PCR. That table gives V, J and clone size, and the DNA gave D and trimming. The profile shows around 200,000 clones, approximately 84% of them singletons. The data belong to a study of blood T cell repertoires in COVID-19. Study-level information: Specimens from acute and convalescent COVID-19 originated in the United States, Italy and Spain. T cells, B-cell-depleted T cells, or PBMCs provided the cDNA or gDNA that served as material.

The CDR3 covers 18 residues. J lost 4 bases, V lost 4 bases, and 10 bases had no gene match. From germline, CDR1 is SGHNT and CDR2 YYREEE (reference sequence). The origin of this receptor is a human donor with acute or convalescent COVID-19. The donor label of this sample is uncertain. The rearrangement uses TRBV5-4 and TRBJ2-1; 14 nucleotides line up with TRBD2. Sequenced sample: peripheral blood. The CDR3 loop reads CASSNRPWTSGRYNEQFF. The CDR3 DNA sequence: TGTGCCAGCAGCAACCGTCCCTGGACTAGCGGGAGGTACAATGAGCAGTTCTTC.